One sample yielded the 27 T cell receptor beta chains listed below, sequenced in a study of beta chain features in type 1 diabetes. Their recognized antigens are unknown. The study, taken as a whole, reports: There was a moderate but significant shortening of TCRB CDR3s in all four CD4+ subsets of Type 1 diabetes patients.

Reverse transcribing all isolated RNA meant expressed TCRB transcripts were sequenced. Measured with immunoSEQ multiplex PCR; TCRdb has only the in-frame clones, and not every one. The sample includes about 700,000 clones, roughly 12% of them seen just once. The sequencing input was naive CD4+ T cells from blood. These receptors all stem from a man between 18 and 35 years old with type 1 diabetes.

The table lists this clone with a few counts. The chain carries TRBV7-9 and TRBJ2-1; 8 bases agree with TRBD1. The CDR3 loop spans 14 amino acids. Germline V gene data show CDR1 as SEHNR and CDR2 as FQNEAQ (reference sequence). The junction had 7 bases not matched to a gene; V was cut back by 5 bases and J by 7 bases. DNA for the CDR3: TGTGCCAGCAGCATAGGACAGGGTACGAATGAGCAGTTCTTC. Its translation: CASSIGQGTNEQFF.

The chain combines TRBV7-3 with TRBJ1-1, with a possible D match to TRBD1 (5 bases). The CDR3 contains 14 residues. Trimming pared 1 base from V and 4 bases from J, leaving 10 bases between. In germline, CDR1 is SGHTA, CDR2 FQGTGA. The CDR3 region is CASSLNAGITEAFF. Here the CDR3 DNA reads TGTGCCAGCAGCTTAAATGCAGGGATCACTGAAGCTTTCTTT.

V and J are TRBV28 and TRBJ2-7, with D perhaps matching TRBD2 (6 bases). Trimming took off 8 bases at V and 2 bases at J, with 13 bases between the two ends. The CDR3 is 13 amino acids. Germline-derived CDR1 and CDR2 are MDHEN and SYDVKM. The CDR3 loop is CASGDLAPYEQYF. Here the CDR3 DNA reads TGTGCCAGCGGGGACTTAGCACCCTACGAGCAGTACTTC.

This clone was observed a few times. V and J are TRBV29-1 and TRBJ2-7, with no clear D. There are 12 residues in the CDR3. Germline values: CDR1 SQVTM, CDR2 ANQGSEA. CDR3 residues: CTPRSESYEQYF. In nucleotides, the CDR3 is TGCACCCCTAGGTCAGAGTCCTACGAGCAGTACTTC.

The CDR3 DNA follows: TGCGCCAGCAGCCGGAATGAGGGGGCGAACACTGAAGCTTTCTTT. This encodes CASSRNEGANTEAFF. The J gene is TRBJ1-1, the V gene TRBV4-1; 7 bases align to TRBD1. The germline V gene encodes CDR1 MGHRA and CDR2 YSYEKL. V was pared by 4 bases and J by 1 base, with 6 bases of the junction left unmatched. This CDR3 has 15 amino acids.

This clone was picked up a small number of times. The rearrangement joins TRBV29-1 to TRBJ1-1; no clear D gene. This CDR3 has 12 amino acids. Germline CDR1 is SQVTM and CDR2 is ANQGSEA. V lost 5 bases and J lost 1, with 8 bases in between. CDR3 sequence: CSVIPANTEAFF. CDR3 sequence (DNA): TGCAGCGTTATTCCAGCGAACACTGAAGCTTTCTTT.

This clone was observed a few times. The V call is TRBV19, the J call TRBJ2-3; 8 positions agree with TRBD1. The germline CDR1 and CDR2 sequences are LNHDA and SQIVND (reference sequence). V shed 7 bases, J shed 5 bases, and the junction held 5 bases outside the gene matches. The CDR3 sequence is 13 residues long. CDR3 DNA: TGTGCCAGTACAGGGGGCGCGAAAGATACGCAGTATTTT. It encodes CASTGGAKDTQYF.

CDR3 nucleotides: TGTGCCAGCTCACCGGACAGGGTCCCCTCCTACGAGCAGTACTTC. This gives the protein CASSPDRVPSYEQYF. The chain is built from TRBV18 and TRBJ2-7, with 8 bases identical to TRBD1. This CDR3 is built from 15 residues. V gave up 3 bases and J gave up 0 bases; unmatched junction bases: 4. The germline V gene has CDR1 KGHSH and CDR2 LQKENI.

This sequence joins TRBV28 and TRBJ2-1; D call uncertain. Germline-derived CDR1 and CDR2 are MDHEN and SYDVKM. The CDR3 consists of 12 residues. V lost 1 base and J 8 bases, leaving 6 bases between the germline ends. CDR3 DNA: TGTGCCAGCAGTTTATCTGGCTATGAGCAGTTCTTC. It codes for CASSLSGYEQFF.

The V and J genes are TRBV4-2 and TRBJ1-2; D is uncertain. V was cut by 4 bases and J by 1 base, with 13 bases left in between. CDR3 size: 15 residues. Germline CDR1 is LGHNA and CDR2 is YNFKEQ. The CDR3 coding sequence is TGTGCCAGCAGCCCAGCCGGGAGCAGTAACTATGGCTACACCTTC. Translated, it gives CASSPAGSSNYGYTF.

The chain has TRBV25-1 and TRBJ1-1, with 7 bases identical to TRBD1. Germline V CDR1 and CDR2: MGHDK, SYGVNS. The ends lost 2 bases at V and 4 bases at J; junction bases unmatched: 7. The CDR3 extends over 15 amino acids. The DNA of the CDR3 is TGTGCCAGCAGTGAACTTGAGGGGGCGCCCACTGAAGCTTTCTTT. Its protein is CASSELEGAPTEAFF.

This clone has more than one count but fewer than ten. V and J are TRBV5-4 and TRBJ2-5; unclear D gene. The CDR3 loop spans 12 amino acids. Germline loops: CDR1 SGHNT, CDR2 YYREEE (reference sequence). Trimming pared 2 bases from V and 5 bases from J, leaving 7 bases between. The CDR3 spells CASSFGPETQYF. The CDR3 bases are TGTGCCAGCAGCTTTGGTCCGGAGACCCAGTACTTC.

This clone has only a few counts. This chain connects TRBV19 to TRBJ2-7; TRBD1 matches at 7 bases. The CDR3 consists of 14 residues. Looked up from germline, CDR1 is LNHDA and CDR2 is SQIVND (reference sequence). The V segment lost 3 bases and the J segment 4 bases; nucleotides outside the gene matches: 6. Here the CDR3 DNA reads TGTGCCAGTAGTATCTCGGGGACAGCTTACGAGCAGTACTTC. It is translated as CASSISGTAYEQYF.

This clone has just a few counts. The chain carries TRBV19 and TRBJ1-1; tentative D call: TRBD1 (6 bases). The CDR3 runs 13 residues. Trimming removed 3 bases from V and 6 bases from J, with 11 bases in between. From germline, CDR1 is LNHDA and CDR2 SQIVND (reference sequence). The CDR3: CASSIFRGSEAFF. The CDR3 DNA reads TGTGCCAGTAGTATTTTCAGGGGCTCTGAAGCTTTCTTT.

This clone was detected a few times. The rearrangement links TRBV23-1 to TRBJ1-1; the match to TRBD1 covers 9 bases. TRBV23-1 is an ORF, with its function uncertain. V lost 0 bases to trimming and J lost 0 bases; unmatched junction nucleotides: 2. This CDR3 is 16 amino acids long. Written as DNA, the CDR3 is TGCGCCAGCAGTCAATCGAGGACAGGGGTGAACACTGAAGCTTTCTTT. It specifies CASSQSRTGVNTEAFF.

The CDR3 DNA sequence: TGTGCCACCACACCCACGGGACAGGGGCGAGGCTACACCTTC. Its translation: CATTPTGQGRGYTF. The rearrangement uses TRBV28 and TRBJ1-2; 10 bases map to TRBD1. The germline gives CDR1 MDHEN, CDR2 SYDVKM. The CDR3 runs to 14 residues. Trimming took 10 bases from V and 8 from J; bases not matched to a gene: 13.

This clone was observed once. This rearrangement joins TRBV5-1 to TRBJ2-3; D is possibly TRBD2 (7 bases). This CDR3 has 15 residues. Trimming removed 0 bases from V and 5 bases from J, with 13 bases in between. Germline V CDR1 and CDR2: SGHRS, YFSETQ. CDR3 residues: CASSLAGGLEDTQYF. CDR3 nucleotide sequence: TGCGCCAGCAGCTTGGCCGGGGGGCTCGAAGATACGCAGTATTTT.

The chain is built from TRBV13 and TRBJ1-5; no clear D gene. V was shortened by 4 bases and J by 7 bases, with 8 bases between the two germline ends. CDR3 size: 12 residues. Per the germline V gene, CDR1 is PRHDT and CDR2 is FYEKMQ (reference sequence). The chain's CDR3 is CASSSFGQPQHF. DNA for the CDR3: TGTGCCAGCAGCTCTTTCGGGCAGCCCCAGCATTTT.

This clone appeared a few times. This chain connects TRBV28 to TRBJ2-6; D may be TRBD2 (6 bases). The CDR3 extends over 16 amino acids. With 4 bases removed from V and 2 bases from J, the gap between germline ends came to 12 bases. CDR1 and CDR2 (germline): MDHEN, SYDVKM. The DNA for the CDR3 is TGTGCCAGCAGTTCTCTGCGGAGGGCTGGGGCCAACGTCCTGACTTTC. It specifies CASSSLRRAGANVLTF. The whole variable domain, filled in from reference TRBV28 and TRBJ2-6, reads DVKVTQSSRYLVKRTGEKVFLECVQDMDHENMFWYRQDPGLGLRLIYFSYDVKMKEKGDIPEGYSVSREKKERFSLILESASTNQTSMYLCASSSLRRAGANVLTFGAGSRLTVL.

As for this clone: At the DNA level, this CDR3 is encoded by other sequences in the same sample as well. The chain carries TRBV7-9 and TRBJ2-3, with TRBD2 matching over 7 bases. The germline V gene encodes CDR1 SEHNR and CDR2 FQNEAQ (reference sequence). Trimming at V came to 4 bases and at J to 2 bases, leaving 3 bases not matched to a gene. This CDR3 is 14 amino acids long. CDR3 nucleotides: TGTGCCAGCAGCTCGAGCGGGGTCACAGATACGCAGTATTTT. Protein: CASSSSGVTDTQYF.

There are a few counts of this clone. This chain connects TRBV15 to TRBJ1-2, with TRBD1 matching over 7 bases. V shed 2 bases and J 4 bases; nucleotides not matched to a gene: 10. The CDR3 extends over 16 amino acids. Per the germline V gene, CDR1 is LNHNV and CDR2 is YYDKDF (reference sequence). The CDR3 sequence: CATSRTSDRRSYGYTF. CDR3 bases: TGTGCCACCAGCAGAACCTCGGACAGGCGGTCCTATGGCTACACCTTC.

As concerns this clone: Other DNA sequences in this sample translate to the same CDR3. The chain links TRBV27 to TRBJ2-5; D is uncertain. V lost 2 bases, J lost 4 bases, and 5 bases lay in between. This CDR3 contains 12 residues. Germline lookup yields CDR1 MNHEY and CDR2 SMNVEV (reference sequence). This chain's CDR3 is CASSLTGETQYF. The CDR3 nucleotides read TGTGCCAGCAGTTTAACGGGAGAGACCCAGTACTTC.

In this sample, this clone turned up a few times. The chain employs TRBV6-6 and TRBJ1-3; D may be TRBD1 (5 bases). The V gene's germline CDR1 is MNHNY and CDR2 SVGAGI (reference sequence). V was shortened by 10 bases and J by 4 bases, with 17 bases between the two germline ends. This CDR3 comprises 14 residues. The DNA for the CDR3 is TGTGCCATACTCCTCTGGGACGGAGGAAACACCATATATTTT. Translation: CAILLWDGGNTIYF.

The chain has TRBV2 and TRBJ2-5; D remains ambiguous. V lost 7 bases to trimming and J lost 2 bases, with 20 bases between them. The CDR3 sequence is 16 residues long. Germline loops: CDR1 SNHLY, CDR2 FYNNEI. CDR3 bases: TGTGCCAGCATAGTAGGTGGAGCCCCGTCTCAAGAGACCCAGTACTTC. Translation gives CASIVGGAPSQETQYF.

The chain is built from TRBV30 and TRBJ2-5; D is unclear. The V and J ends lost 7 bases and 4 bases respectively, with 19 bases between them. This CDR3 region has 14 residues. Germline CDR1 and CDR2: GTSNPN and SVGIG (reference sequence). The CDR3 DNA is TGTGCCTCCGTACGGCCCCCCCTTGGAGAGACCCAGTACTTC. This sequence encodes CASVRPPLGETQYF.

This clone has more than one count but fewer than ten. The gene calls are TRBV7-9 and TRBJ2-7; weak D call: TRBD1 (5 bases). The CDR3 has 15 amino acids. Germline lookup yields CDR1 SEHNR and CDR2 FQNEAQ (reference sequence). V gave up 2 bases and J gave up 6 bases, with 17 bases separating them. The CDR3 DNA reads TGTGCCAGCAGCTTACGAACAGGTAGTCTGGGCGAGCAGTACTTC. Its protein product is CASSLRTGSLGEQYF.

This clone was seen only a few times. The chain is built from TRBV6-5 and TRBJ2-1; 12 bases fit TRBD1. Trimming removed 8 bases from V and 6 bases from J; junction bases left unmatched: 8. This CDR3 region has 15 residues. Germline V CDR1 and CDR2: MNHEY, SVGAGI. CDR3 coding DNA: TGTGCCAGCCTCTCCGGGACAGGGGGCACCAATGAGCAGTTCTTC. Amino acids: CASLSGTGGTNEQFF.